There are a few counts of the clone carrying this TCR beta chain. Its specificity is not known. These data are taken from a study of metastatic and nonmetastatic thyroid tumors. Regarding the study as a whole: Significantly greater TCR beta diversity was reportedly found in malignant thyroid tumors than in benign nodules (in blood and tumor).

Thyroid surgery had not been preceded by any treatment in any patient. Germline V gene lookup returns CDR1 SNHLY and CDR2 FYNNEI. This CDR3 contains 13 residues. V shed 5 bases and J shed 0 bases, with 7 bases lying between them. Using MiXCR, TCRdb re-called clones from the PCR reads. The profile shows fewer than 40,000 clones, over 40% of them singletons. Sequencing was done on a sample of tumor tissue. The receptor was isolated from a male donor with papillary thyroid cancer or a benign thyroid nodule (not recorded which). Some clones in this sample may be carry-over from other donors' samples. The chain uses TRBV2 and TRBJ2-5, with D possibly TRBD2 on 6 matching bases. CDR3 coding DNA: TGTGCCAGCAGTCGCGGGAACCAAGAGACCCAGTACTTC. It encodes CASSRGNQETQYF.